This paragraph covers one T cell receptor (beta chain) sequence. HTBI primers from iRepertoire and Arm-PCR of CDR3 regions yielded the TCR beta libraries. MiXCR, applied by TCRdb to the multiplex PCR reads, yields one record per CDR3 protein. In the table there are about 300,000 distinct CDR3 sequences, over 15% of which are singletons. This specimen belongs to a study of regulatory T cells in long-lasting Graves disease. As for time point: newly diagnosed GD, antithyroid drugs for less than 3 months. PBMC RNA served as the TCR library source. This CDR3 comprises 14 residues. The ends lost 2 bases at V and 6 bases at J; junction bases unmatched: 6.

The receptor was isolated from a female donor with Graves disease. Sequences were derived from peripheral blood mononuclear cells (PBMCs), sampled at new diagnosis, from a patient treated with antithyroid drugs. V and J are TRBV12-3 or TRBV12-4 and TRBJ1-2; TRBD1 aligns across 7 bases. CDR3 bases: TGTGCCAGCAGTTTACTGGACAGGATCGATGGCTACACCTTC. Its protein is CASSLLDRIDGYTF.